The 5 T cell receptor beta chains in this list originate from one sample, sequenced in a study of T cell changes during pregnancy in multiple sclerosis. Assay: immunoSEQ multiplex PCR; the TCRdb copy retains only in-frame clones and omits some. The sample lists under 65,000 clones; approximately 91% were seen once. Sample: peripheral blood, taken after pregnancy. The receptors stem from a female donor in good health, enrolled as a control in a pregnancy study.

The chain recombines TRBV7-6 with TRBJ2-5; D possibly corresponds to TRBD2 (5 bases). The germline gives CDR1 SGHVS, CDR2 FNYEAQ. The ends were cut back, 5 bases at V and 3 bases at J, with 13 bases in the middle. CDR3 length: 14 residues. This CDR3 reads CASSHLGSEETQYF. CDR3 nucleotide sequence: TGTGCCAGCAGCCATTTGGGTAGCGAAGAGACCCAGTACTTC.

The chain recombines TRBV27 with TRBJ2-1; 7 bases align to TRBD2. V lost 1 base, J lost 7 bases, and 7 bases stayed unmatched. Germline CDR1 reads MNHEY; CDR2 reads SMNVEV (reference sequence). The CDR3 length is 15 residues. The CDR3 coding sequence is TGTGCCAGCAGTTTATTGGAGACTAGCAAAAATGAGCAGTTCTTC. It specifies CASSLLETSKNEQFF.

The V gene is TRBV6-5, the J gene TRBJ2-3; TRBD2 might be the D (6 bases). CDR3 length: 15 residues. Trimming shortened V by 6 bases and J by 3 bases, and 16 bases separated the two germline ends. Germline CDR1 reads MNHEY; CDR2 reads SVGAGI. CDR3 nucleotide sequence: TGTGCCAGCAGAAGGCCGGGACTTCAAACAGATACGCAGTATTTT. It translates to CASRRPGLQTDTQYF.

The chain couples TRBV28 to TRBJ2-7; a possible D gene is TRBD2 (6 bases). Germline CDR1 is MDHEN and CDR2 is SYDVKM. This CDR3 is 14 amino acids long. Trimming pared 6 bases from V and 0 bases from J, leaving 12 bases between. DNA of the CDR3: TGTGCCAGCAGAGGAGGGCAGGGCTCCTACGAGCAGTACTTC. Its protein product is CASRGGQGSYEQYF.

The rearrangement uses TRBV27 and TRBJ1-1; tentatively, D is TRBD1 (6 bases). Per the germline V gene, CDR1 is MNHEY and CDR2 is SMNVEV (reference sequence). The CDR3 extends over 14 amino acids. With 5 bases removed from V and 4 bases from J, the gap between germline ends came to 14 bases. CDR3 DNA: TGTGCCAGCAGTACCACAGGGTCGGGCACTGAAGCTTTCTTT. This codes for CASSTTGSGTEAFF.